Listed below are T cell receptor beta chains from one sample, sequenced in a study of OX40 agonist ivuxolimab in advanced cancers. Generated by immunoSEQ multiplex PCR, the TCRdb table keeps only in-frame clones and is missing some. Of 25,000 to 30,000 clones in the sample, 86% were seen once. Sequences were derived from CD4+ or CD8+ T cells sorted from blood, sampled in a trial of the OX40 agonist ivuxolimab. These receptors all stem from an adult with an advanced solid tumor such as melanoma, head and neck, liver or kidney cancer. CDR3s include the opening cysteine and the closing phenylalanine or tryptophan. A D gene is named only where the DNA matches it firmly. Only some rows state a clone size, as once, few, many or a class for expanded clones.

- | - | TRBJ1-5 | TRBV7-3 | CASSLNRGQPQHF | TGTGCCAGCAGCTTAAACCGGGGTCAGCCCCAGCATTTT
- | - | TRBJ2-3 | TRBV7-7 | CASSFSGAYTDTQYF | TGTGCTAGCAGCTTTTCCGGGGCGTACACAGATACGCAGTATTTT
- | TRBD1 | TRBJ2-7 | TRBV4-1 | CASSRSPGTAYEQYF | TGCGCCAGCAGCCGGTCCCCCGGGACAGCATACGAGCAGTACTTC
- | TRBD2 | TRBJ2-3 | TRBV27 | CASSPLAGGIYTQYF | TGTGCCAGCAGTCCTCTAGCGGGAGGAATATATACGCAGTATTTT
- | - | TRBJ2-5 | TRBV7-9 | CASSARRIETQYF | TGTGCCAGCAGCGCCCGTCGTATCGAGACCCAGTACTTC
- | - | TRBJ1-1 | TRBV29-1 | CSVDGGGTEAFF | TGCAGCGTTGATGGGGGGGGCACTGAAGCTTTCTTT
- | - | TRBJ2-7 | TRBV9 | CASTQAGGGTGIQYEQYF | TGTGCCAGCACCCAAGCGGGGGGTGGGACAGGAATCCAGTACGAGCAGTACTTC
- | - | TRBJ2-1 | TRBV2 | CASSGSGDYNEQFF | TGTGCCAGCAGTGGCTCGGGCGATTACAATGAGCAGTTCTTC
few | - | TRBJ2-2 | TRBV27 | CASSLVNTGELFF | TGTGCCAGCAGTTTAGTGAACACCGGGGAGCTGTTTTTT
- | TRBD2 | TRBJ2-7 | TRBV6-5 | CASRLGTSPTYEQYF | TGTGCCAGCAGACTCGGGACTAGCCCAACCTACGAGCAGTACTTC
- | - | TRBJ2-7 | TRBV6-6 | CASSYSPGVYEQYF | TGTGCCAGCAGTTACTCCCCAGGAGTCTACGAGCAGTACTTC
- | - | TRBJ1-2 | TRBV4-1 | CASSQLYRVGYTF | TGCGCCAGCAGCCAATTATACAGGGTAGGCTACACCTTC
- | - | TRBJ1-1 | TRBV29-1 | CSVEDLFLGAKGNTEAFF | TGCAGCGTTGAAGATCTATTCCTGGGGGCGAAGGGGAACACTGAAGCTTTCTTT
- | - | TRBJ2-1 | TRBV6-5 | CASRKQGGNEQFF | TGTGCCAGCAGAAAACAGGGTGGCAATGAGCAGTTCTTC
- | TRBD1 | TRBJ1-4 | TRBV30 | CAWYRGEIEKLFF | TGTGCCTGGTACAGGGGAGAGATCGAAAAACTGTTTTTT
once | - | TRBJ2-5 | TRBV11-2 | CASGHGETQYF | TGTGCCAGCGGACATGGGGAGACCCAGTACTTC
- | - | TRBJ2-1 | TRBV27 | CASSLVGASYNEQFF | TGTGCCAGCAGTTTAGTGGGGGCCTCCTACAATGAGCAGTTCTTC
- | - | TRBJ1-5 | TRBV28 | CASSFFGANQPQHF | TGTGCCAGCAGTTTTTTCGGGGCCAATCAGCCCCAGCATTTT
- | - | TRBJ1-5 | TRBV9 | CASSVRRGNQPQHF | TGTGCCAGCAGCGTTAGACGGGGCAATCAGCCCCAGCATTTT
- | - | TRBJ1-5 | TRBV19 | CASSIPEGRQPQHF | TGTGCCAGTAGTATTCCAGAGGGGCGTCAGCCCCAGCATTTT
- | - | TRBJ1-4 | TRBV19 | CASRPPTDFPEKLFF | TGTGCCAGTAGGCCACCGACAGACTTTCCTGAAAAACTGTTTTTT
- | - | TRBJ2-2 | TRBV2 | CASMAGVNTGELFF | TGTGCCAGCATGGCAGGCGTGAACACCGGGGAGCTGTTTTTT
- | - | TRBJ2-5 | TRBV7-9 | CASAPAVKETQYF | TGTGCCAGCGCCCCTGCTGTAAAAGAGACCCAGTACTTC
- | TRBD2 | TRBJ2-3 | TRBV9 | CASSVFAGGADMQYF | TGTGCCAGCAGCGTATTCGCGGGGGGTGCAGATATGCAGTATTTT
- | - | TRBJ2-1 | TRBV11-3 | CASSLASDRTPFGNEQFF | TGTGCCAGCAGCTTAGCCTCCGATAGGACTCCGTTCGGCAATGAGCAGTTCTTC
few | - | TRBJ2-2 | TRBV27 | CASSFWHGELFF | TGTGCCAGCAGTTTTTGGCACGGGGAGCTGTTTTTT
- | TRBD1 | TRBJ2-7 | TRBV30 | CAWSVRQGVPYEQYF | TGTGCCTGGAGTGTTCGGCAGGGGGTACCCTACGAGCAGTACTTC
once | - | TRBJ2-2 | TRBV11-3 | CASSSRDTGELFF | TGTGCCAGCAGCTCGCGGGACACCGGGGAGCTGTTTTTT
once | TRBD1 | TRBJ2-7 | TRBV7-9 | CASSQNLETGSYEQYF | TGTGCCAGCAGTCAAAATCTGGAGACAGGGTCCTACGAGCAGTACTTC
once | TRBD2 | TRBJ2-2 | TRBV11-2 | CASSFWTRAPGELFF | TGTGCCAGCAGCTTTTGGACTAGGGCGCCCGGGGAGCTGTTTTTT
- | - | TRBJ1-2 | TRBV29-1 | CSAHDSLYGYTF | TGCAGCGCACATGACAGCCTCTATGGCTACACCTTC
- | TRBD1 | TRBJ2-1 | TRBV15 | CATSRTRGRNEQFF | TGTGCCACCAGCAGAACCAGGGGGCGAAATGAGCAGTTCTTC
- | - | TRBJ1-5 | TRBV11-1 | CASSVSGDDNQPQHF | TGTGCCAGCAGCGTCTCAGGGGATGACAATCAGCCCCAGCATTTT
- | - | TRBJ1-3 | TRBV27 | CASSLSRRSSGNTIYF | TGTGCCAGCAGTTTATCGCGACGGTCCTCTGGAAACACCATATATTTT
- | - | TRBJ2-2 | TRBV25-1 | CASSLTPRELFF | TGTGCCAGCAGCCTGACTCCTCGGGAGCTGTTTTTT
- | - | TRBJ1-5 | TRBV9 | CASSAAGVGQPQHF | TGTGCCAGCAGCGCCGCAGGGGTAGGTCAGCCCCAGCATTTT
- | TRBD1 | TRBJ2-2 | TRBV6-5 | CASSLQGTGELFF | TGTGCCAGCAGCCTACAGGGGACCGGGGAGCTGTTTTTT
- | - | TRBJ1-2 | TRBV10-3 | CAIFVPINYGYTF | TGTGCCATCTTTGTGCCAATTAACTATGGCTACACCTTC
- | TRBD2 | TRBJ2-7 | TRBV9 | CASSVGLLAAPYEQYF | TGTGCCAGCAGCGTAGGTCTCCTAGCGGCCCCCTACGAGCAGTACTTC
once | TRBD2 | TRBJ2-5 | TRBV4-1 | CASSLTTSRKETQYF | TGCGCCAGCAGCCTTACGACTAGCAGAAAAGAGACCCAGTACTTC
- | TRBD1 | TRBJ1-2 | TRBV27 | CASSFSTGADGYTF | TGTGCCAGCAGTTTCTCAACAGGGGCAGATGGCTACACCTTC
- | - | TRBJ2-3 | TRBV11-2 | CASSLERGRGRADTQYF | TGTGCCAGCAGCTTAGAACGTGGCAGGGGGAGGGCAGATACGCAGTATTTT
few | - | TRBJ2-5 | TRBV7-3 | CASSWRGVGQETQYF | TGTGCCAGCAGCTGGCGTGGGGTTGGCCAAGAGACCCAGTACTTC
- | - | TRBJ2-7 | TRBV10-3 | CAISDPDGGFTYEQYF | TGTGCCATCAGTGATCCCGACGGGGGATTTACCTACGAGCAGTACTTC
- | - | TRBJ1-1 | TRBV23-1 | CASSQSHTRVVEAEAFF | TGCGCCAGCAGTCAATCGCACACCAGGGTCGTGGAAGCTGAAGCTTTCTTT
- | - | TRBJ2-7 | TRBV27 | CATPRYGQAKEGGYF | TGTGCCACCCCACGTTACGGACAGGCAAAGGAGGGTGGCTACTTC
- | - | TRBJ1-1 | TRBV27 | CASSLTGPPVMNTEAFF | TGTGCCAGCAGTTTAACAGGCCCCCCGGTTATGAACACTGAAGCTTTCTTT
- | - | TRBJ1-4 | TRBV9 | CASSVDFNEKLFF | TGTGCCAGCAGCGTAGATTTTAATGAAAAACTGTTTTTT
- | TRBD2 | TRBJ2-3 | TRBV10-1 | CASSESDSGSTDTQYF | TGCGCCAGCAGTGAGTCGGATAGCGGGAGTACAGATACGCAGTATTTT
few | - | TRBJ2-7 | TRBV28 | CASSYLYSYEQYF | TGTGCCAGCAGTTACCTCTACTCCTACGAGCAGTACTTC
- | - | TRBJ2-4 | TRBV7-9 | CASVGEVNLAKNIQYF | TGTGCCAGCGTAGGGGAGGTTAACCTAGCCAAAAACATTCAGTACTTC
- | - | TRBJ2-2 | TRBV30 | CAWTPPFGELFF | TGTGCCTGGACCCCTCCTTTCGGGGAGCTGTTTTTT